These 11 T cell receptor beta chains originate from one sample sequenced in a study of cytomegalovirus exposure and HLA in healthy donors. Assay: immunoSEQ multiplex PCR; the TCRdb copy retains only in-frame clones and omits some. Of under 200,000 clones in the sample, about 89% were seen once. The sequenced sample consisted of PBMCs. All receptors come from a woman under 30 in good health and CMV-seropositive.

This clone was observed a few times. The chain employs TRBV6-1 and TRBJ1-4, with a possible D match to TRBD1 (6 bases). CDR1 is MNHNS and CDR2 is SASEGT in the germline V gene. CDR3 length: 14 amino acids. Deletions cut 9 bases from V and 10 bases from J, with 21 bases between. The DNA of the CDR3 is TGTGCCAGTTGGGGGGAGGGGGGACGAGGAAAACTGTTTTTT. Encoded protein: CASWGEGGRGKLFF.

The chain couples TRBV2 to TRBJ1-4; D gene ambiguous. V lost 4 bases to trimming and J lost 10 bases, with 16 bases between them. Per germline, CDR1 SNHLY and CDR2 FYNNEI. The CDR3 length is 14 residues. The CDR3 spells CASSVELPEGKLFF. The DNA of the CDR3 is TGTGCCAGCAGTGTTGAGCTTCCCGAGGGAAAACTGTTTTTT.

The V gene is TRBV11-2, the J gene TRBJ2-1; the match to TRBD2 covers 15 bases. This CDR3 contains 16 residues. J gave up 11 bases and V 1 base, and 6 bases lay outside the gene matches. Germline CDR1 SGHAT, CDR2 FQNNGV. DNA of the CDR3: TGTGCCAGCAGCTTAGCTGGACTAGCGGGGGGGCCCAAGCAGTTCTTC. Translation: CASSLAGLAGGPKQFF. The entire variable domain, with the rest obtained from reference TRBV11-2 and TRBJ2-1, is as follows: EAGVAQSPRYKIIEKRQSVAFWCNPISGHATLYWYQQILGQGPKLLIQFQNNGVVDDSQLPKDRFSAERLKGVDSTLKIQPAKLEDSAVYLCASSLAGLAGGPKQFFGPGTRLTVL.

The J gene is TRBJ1-5, the V gene TRBV15; D is perhaps TRBD1 (5 bases). This CDR3 region has 19 residues. V lost 0 bases and J lost 0, with 18 bases in between. Germline V lookup: CDR1 LNHNV, CDR2 YYDKDF (reference sequence). The CDR3 sequence: CATSRDQVGVTYSNQPQHF. As DNA, the CDR3 is TGTGCCACCAGCAGAGATCAAGTAGGGGTCACATATAGCAATCAGCCCCAGCATTTT.

The J gene is TRBJ1-1, the V gene TRBV27, with 10 bases matching TRBD1. The CDR3 spans 15 residues. CDR1 and CDR2 (germline): MNHEY, SMNVEV (reference sequence). Trimming cost V 6 bases and J 4 bases; bases outside gene matches: 8. The CDR3 region is CASRSNRQGATEAFF. DNA of the CDR3: TGTGCCAGCAGATCTAATAGACAGGGGGCCACTGAAGCTTTCTTT.

The chain employs TRBV5-6 and TRBJ2-1, with D possibly being TRBD1 (5 bases). This CDR3 spans 11 amino acids. Germline V gene data show CDR1 as SGHDT and CDR2 as YYEEEE. V was cut by 0 bases and J by 10 bases, with 5 bases left in between. The CDR3 bases are TGTGCCAGCAGCTTGGACAGGGAGCAGTTCTTC. Its translation is CASSLDREQFF. Full variable domain (missing parts from reference TRBV5-6 and TRBJ2-1): DAGVTQSPTHLIKTRGQQVTLRCSPKSGHDTVSWYQQALGQGPQFIFQYYEEEERQRGNFPDRFSGHQFPNYSSELNVNALLLGDSALYLCASSLDREQFFGPGTRLTVL.

This chain links TRBV4-2 with TRBJ2-1, with 11 positions matching TRBD2. V dropped 3 bases and J dropped 6; count of bases not matched to a gene: 10. CDR3 length equals 17 residues. Germline V lookup: CDR1 LGHNA, CDR2 YNFKEQ. Here the CDR3 reads CASSQGTSGGRGNEQFF. CDR3 DNA: TGTGCCAGCAGCCAGGGAACTAGCGGGGGCCGGGGCAATGAGCAGTTCTTC.

The chain recombines TRBV18 with TRBJ1-6, with D unresolved. The CDR3 runs to 15 residues. V lost 5 bases to trimming and J lost 7 bases, with 15 bases between them. Germline V lookup: CDR1 KGHSH, CDR2 LQKENI. CDR3 in amino acids: CASSSREGGNSPLHF. Here the CDR3 DNA reads TGTGCCAGCTCAAGCCGGGAGGGAGGGAATTCACCCCTCCACTTT.

The chain uses TRBV7-9 and TRBJ2-3; no clear D. Trimming cost V 5 bases and J 7 bases, with 22 bases left between them. The CDR3 has 16 amino acids. Germline V CDR1 and CDR2: SEHNR, FQNEAQ (reference sequence). The CDR3 nucleotides are TGTGCCAGCAGCGCAGCGACGAGTCTGACGGAGAATACGCAGTATTTT. Its translation: CASSAATSLTENTQYF.

The chain is built from TRBV19 and TRBJ2-7, with a tentative D call TRBD1 (8 bases). The V gene lost 0 bases and the J gene lost 3 bases, with 12 bases spanning the gap. In germline, CDR1 is LNHDA, CDR2 SQIVND (reference sequence). The CDR3 runs 15 residues. The CDR3 spells CASSIEQGGNYEQYF. The CDR3 DNA is TGTGCCAGTAGTATAGAACAGGGGGGGAACTACGAGCAGTACTTC.

The chain recombines TRBV7-9 with TRBJ1-1; D is perhaps TRBD1 (5 bases). The CDR3 is 14 amino acids. Deletions cut 5 bases from V and 5 bases from J, with 15 bases between. Looked up from germline, CDR1 is SEHNR and CDR2 is FQNEAQ (reference sequence). The CDR3 region is CASSAEGRWTEAFF. CDR3 nucleotide sequence: TGTGCCAGCAGCGCAGAGGGGAGGTGGACTGAAGCTTTCTTT.